The clone carrying this T cell receptor beta chain showed up just a few times. These data come from a study of blood T cells in healthy people across ages. The second PCR ran about 6 to 11 cycles with a sample-barcoded 5' primer and J-beta primers. TCRdb redid the calling of the 5' RACE reads with MiXCR, one entry per CDR3 protein. The table lists under 800,000 distinct CDR3 sequences, 20% to 25% of them singletons, with roughly 3.7% in the top ten. Germline V lookup: CDR1 DFQATT, CDR2 SNEGSKA (reference sequence). The length of the CDR3 is 17 residues. The V end was cut by 0 bases, the J end by 3 bases, with 19 bases between.

The sequence came from a man aged 65 to 85 in good health. Sequenced input: blood. The chain carries TRBV20-1 and TRBJ2-3, with D possibly TRBD1 on 6 matching bases. This chain's CDR3 is CSARDAGTPFATDTQYF. Here the CDR3 DNA reads TGCAGTGCTAGAGACGCCGGGACACCGTTCGCGACAGATACGCAGTATTTT.